A selection of T cell receptor beta chains follows, all from one sample in a study. TCRdb recomputed calls from the RT-PCR reads with MiXCR, one row per CDR3 protein. The profile covers almost 700,000 distinct CDR3 sequences, with over 12% appearing a single time and roughly 3.6% taken by the ten largest. Sequenced material: memory CD4+ T cells from blood. The receptors here all came from a female donor in good health, serving as a healthy control. Each CDR3 is given with its conserved first and last residue. D genes are given only for firm matches. Clone sizes are given selectively: once, few, many, or a class where the clone is expanded.

j_gene	len	d_gene	abundance	v_gene	CDR3nt	CDR3aa
TRBJ2-2	15	.	few	TRBV20-1	TGCAGTGCTAGAGTGGGGGCAGGGAGCGCCGGGGAGCTGTTTTTT	CSARVGAGSAGELFF
TRBJ1-2	18	.	.	TRBV4-1	TGCGCCAGCAGCCAAACCGTCTCCTACAGGGCAGATAACTATGGCTACACCTTC	CASSQTVSYRADNYGYTF
TRBJ1-4	13	.	many	TRBV7-2	TGTGCCAGCAGCTTGACGATACATGAAAAACTGTTTTTT	CASSLTIHEKLFF
TRBJ2-3	21	.	few	TRBV4-2	TGTGCCAGCAGCCAAGATCCCCACCTTTCGGCGGGATACACGATCACAGATACGCAGTATTTT	CASSQDPHLSAGYTITDTQYF
TRBJ2-3	14	.	.	TRBV27	TGTGCCAGCAGTTCCCTGGTGCACACAGATACGCAGTATTTT	CASSSLVHTDTQYF
TRBJ1-1	16	.	many	TRBV29-1	TGCAGCGTTGAAAGGGTTCCGGGACATCTGAACACTGAAGCTTTCTTT	CSVERVPGHLNTEAFF
TRBJ2-7	12	TRBD2	.	TRBV20-1	TGCAGCATCGGGACTAGCGACTACGAGCAGTACTTC	CSIGTSDYEQYF
TRBJ1-5	12	.	many	TRBV7-2	TGTGCCAGCAGCTTCCTTGGGCAGCCCCAGCATTTT	CASSFLGQPQHF
TRBJ2-7	11	.	.	TRBV28	TGTGCCAGCACCGGGCACTACGAGCAGTACTTC	CASTGHYEQYF
TRBJ2-2	16	.	.	TRBV29-1	TGCAGCGTTGAAGTAAGCGGAGGGGCGGTCACCGGGGAGCTGTTTTTT	CSVEVSGGAVTGELFF
TRBJ1-1	13	TRBD1	.	TRBV27	TGTGCCAGCAGTTGGAGGACAGGGGGCGAAGCTTTCTTT	CASSWRTGGEAFF
TRBJ1-1	13	.	.	TRBV9	TGTGCCAGCAGCGTAGCCCTGGACACTGAAGCTTTCTTT	CASSVALDTEAFF
TRBJ2-7	13	.	many	TRBV7-9	TGTGCCAGCAGCTTAGTGGACGAAGGCGAGCAGTACTTC	CASSLVDEGEQYF
TRBJ2-7	15	TRBD1	many	TRBV7-2	TGTGCCAGCAGCTCCGCCGGGACAGAGTCCTACGAGCAGTACTTC	CASSSAGTESYEQYF
TRBJ2-1	13	.	many	TRBV9	TGTGCCAGCAGCGTCGGGGTCGGCAATGAGCAGTTCTTC	CASSVGVGNEQFF
TRBJ1-2	15	TRBD1	many	TRBV15	TGTGCCACCAGCAGAGGACAGGGGGTCTCCTATGGCTACACCTTC	CATSRGQGVSYGYTF
TRBJ2-2	13	.	.	TRBV24-1	TGTGCTTTAAGGGCAGATAACACCGGGGAGCTGTTTTTT	CALRADNTGELFF
TRBJ2-1	15	TRBD1	.	TRBV3-1	TGTGCCAGCCAAGAAGGGACAGGGAGGAGGAGTGAGCAGTTCTTC	CASQEGTGRRSEQFF
TRBJ1-3	13	.	.	TRBV4-1	TGCGCCAGCAGCCAAGATGTGGGCAACACCATATATTTT	CASSQDVGNTIYF
TRBJ2-3	12	.	few	TRBV29-1	TGCAGCGTTGATCAGGGGACAGATACGCAGTATTTT	CSVDQGTDTQYF
TRBJ2-2	15	.	.	TRBV24-1	TGTGCCACCAGTGATTGGGGCAGGAACACCGGGGAGCTGTTTTTT	CATSDWGRNTGELFF
TRBJ1-4	11	.	.	TRBV12-3/TRBV12-4	TGTGCCAGCGGACGAGGTGAAAAACTGTTTTTT	CASGRGEKLFF
TRBJ1-2	17	TRBD1	few	TRBV29-1	TGCAGCGTTGAAGATCGGGGGTCGACAGGGAATAACTATGGCTACACCTTC	CSVEDRGSTGNNYGYTF
TRBJ1-1	14	.	many	TRBV5-1	TGTGCCAGCAGTTTAGAAGGATTGAACACTGAAGCTTTCTTT	CASSLEGLNTEAFF
TRBJ1-3	15	.	.	TRBV3-1	TGTGCCAGCAGCCAAGGAAGATTGGAGGGAAACACCATATATTTT	CASSQGRLEGNTIYF
TRBJ2-3	16	.	few	TRBV7-8	TGTGCCAGCAGCTTAGGGGGGGCCGTGAGAACAGATACGCAGTATTTT	CASSLGGAVRTDTQYF
TRBJ1-2	12	.	few	TRBV20-1	TGCAGTGCTACTATTATTGGATCCGGCTACACCTTC	CSATIIGSGYTF
TRBJ1-2	14	.	.	TRBV20-1	TGCACTCCCGGGGTGGCAGGTGACCACTATGGCTACACCTTC	CTPGVAGDHYGYTF
TRBJ2-7	15	TRBD2	.	TRBV5-1	TGCGCCAGCAGCTTGGTTGGGGGGGTCGTCAACGAGCAGTACTTC	CASSLVGGVVNEQYF
TRBJ1-2	13	.	.	TRBV5-1	TGCGCCAGCAGTGAAGGCGACAACTATGGCTACACCTTC	CASSEGDNYGYTF
TRBJ1-1	15	.	.	TRBV7-2	TGTGCCAGCAGCCCCGACGGGCTTAGACACACTGAAGCTTTCTTT	CASSPDGLRHTEAFF
TRBJ2-5	15	TRBD1	many	TRBV6-5	TGTGCCAGCAGTTACGAGGCAGGGGGCCGAGAGACCCAGTACTTC	CASSYEAGGRETQYF
TRBJ1-4	13	.	.	TRBV15	TGTGCCACCACATATGGTCCTAATAAAAAACTGTTTTTT	CATTYGPNKKLFF
TRBJ2-1	15	TRBD2	many	TRBV5-1	TGCGCCAGCAGCTTGGCCCTAGCGGGAGGGCCTCCGGAGTTCTTC	CASSLALAGGPPEFF
TRBJ2-1	18	TRBD2	.	TRBV7-3	TGTGCCAGCAGCTTAGGCCCAGCGGGGGGACAAAAGACTCATGAGCAGTTCTTC	CASSLGPAGGQKTHEQFF
TRBJ1-6	13	.	.	TRBV7-9	TGTGCCAGCAGCTTAGAATACAATTCACCCCTCCACTTT	CASSLEYNSPLHF
TRBJ1-1	15	TRBD1	few	TRBV20-1	TGCAGTGCTCCCGGGGGGGACAGGGGGGATACTGAAGCTTTCTTT	CSAPGGDRGDTEAFF
TRBJ1-2	13	.	many	TRBV10-3	TGTGCCATCAGTGCTGGTCTGGACTATGGCTACACCTTC	CAISAGLDYGYTF
TRBJ1-2	13	.	few	TRBV12-3/TRBV12-4	TGTGCCAGCACCCCATCAACGGTCTATGGCTACACCTTC	CASTPSTVYGYTF
TRBJ1-1	13	.	few	TRBV20-1	TGCAGTGCTATTCCAGGGGTTGACACTGAAGCTTTCTTT	CSAIPGVDTEAFF
TRBJ2-1	16	TRBD2	many	TRBV7-2	TGTGCCAGCAGCTTGTTGGGTCCGGGGGGCTACAATGAGCAGTTCTTC	CASSLLGPGGYNEQFF
TRBJ2-7	18	TRBD1	many	TRBV6-2/TRBV6-3	TGTGCCAGCAGTTACTCAATCTCCGGACAGGGGTACTCCTACGAGCAGTACTTC	CASSYSISGQGYSYEQYF
TRBJ2-2	13	TRBD2	many	TRBV20-1	TGCAGTGCTAGCGGGAGGGCCATGGGGGAGCTGTTTTTT	CSASGRAMGELFF
TRBJ2-7	13	.	.	TRBV24-1	TGTGCCACCAGTGGGGACCACATATACGAGCAGTACTTC	CATSGDHIYEQYF
TRBJ1-4	13	.	.	TRBV12-3/TRBV12-4	TGTGCCAGCAGTCAAAGGGGTAATGAAAAACTGTTTTTT	CASSQRGNEKLFF